This T cell receptor (beta chain) was identified during a study of identical twins. Study-wide results and limits: Out-of-frame alpha sequences that twins shared showed excess low generation probability.

TCRdb processed the 5' RACE reads anew with MiXCR; each CDR3 protein has one entry. The table records about 920,000 distinct CDR3 sequences, about 12% of them present only once. Notes on this clonotype: No antigen is known for it.

These data also featured in a second study, about yellow fever vaccine responses in identical twins.

Sequencing was carried out using PBMCs. The receptor's source is a woman aged 18-30 years in good health.

The CDR3 region has the DNA TGTGCCAGCAGTTATTGCGGTAATGAAAAACTGTTTTTT. Residues: CASSYCGNEKLFF. The chain joins TRBV6-9 to TRBJ1-4; D unresolved. The germline CDR1 and CDR2 sequences are MNHGY and SVAAGI. Trimming cost V 1 base and J 4 bases, with 4 bases left between them. The length of the CDR3 is 13 residues.